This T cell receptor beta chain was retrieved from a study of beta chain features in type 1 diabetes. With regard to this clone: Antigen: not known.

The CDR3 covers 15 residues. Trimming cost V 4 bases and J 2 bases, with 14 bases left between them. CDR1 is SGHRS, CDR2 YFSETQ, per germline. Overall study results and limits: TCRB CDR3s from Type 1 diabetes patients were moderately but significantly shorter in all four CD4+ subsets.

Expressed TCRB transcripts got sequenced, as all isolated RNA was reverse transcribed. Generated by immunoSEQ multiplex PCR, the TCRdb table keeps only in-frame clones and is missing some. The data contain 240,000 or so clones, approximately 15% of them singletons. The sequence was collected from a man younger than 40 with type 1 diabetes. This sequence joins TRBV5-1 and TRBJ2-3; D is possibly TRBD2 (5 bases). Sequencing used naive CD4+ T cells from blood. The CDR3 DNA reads TGCGCCAGCAGCAGCGGAAACCCAAACACAGATACGCAGTATTTT. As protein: CASSSGNPNTDTQYF.